Listed below are T cell receptor beta chains from one sample, sequenced in a study of blood T cell repertoires in COVID-19. TCRdb's copy holds only in-frame clones and misses some; the assay was immunoSEQ multiplex PCR. Altogether approximately 300,000 clones are present, over 80% being singletons, with the ten largest covering around 4.2%. The specimen was peripheral blood. All receptors derive from a woman in her forties or fifties with active or convalescent COVID-19. Both conserved end residues are part of each CDR3. The order of the fields is D gene, V gene, clone size, J gene, CDR3 DNA, CDR3 protein. D genes are given only for firm matches. Expanded clones are given a class, and other clones once, few, many or no size at all.

>TRBD2|TRBV4-1|-|TRBJ2-2
TGCGCCAGCAGCCTGGTCACGGGACTAGCGGGAGGAGGAACCGGGGAGCTGTTTTTT
CASSLVTGLAGGGTGELFF
>-|TRBV6-5|-|TRBJ2-7
TGTGCCAGCAGCTACTCCGTCAGCGCTTCCTACGAGCAGTACTTC
CASSYSVSASYEQYF
>TRBD1|TRBV28|-|TRBJ1-1
TGTGCCAGCAGTCCCCCCGGGACAGGGGACACTGAAGCTTTCTTT
CASSPPGTGDTEAFF
>TRBD1|TRBV18|-|TRBJ1-2
TGTGCCAGCTCACCAAGCTCCGGGACAGGGGGCCATGGCTACACCTTC
CASSPSSGTGGHGYTF
>TRBD1|TRBV2|-|TRBJ1-5
TGTGCCAGCGCTGGGACAGCGAATCAGCCCCAGCATTTT
CASAGTANQPQHF
>-|TRBV28|-|TRBJ1-5
TGTGCCAGCAGTTTGACGGGGATTAATCAGCCCCAGCATTTT
CASSLTGINQPQHF
>-|TRBV5-1|few|TRBJ2-3
TGCGCCAGCAGCTTGAATCGTTTGGAGACGACAGATACGCAGTATTTT
CASSLNRLETTDTQYF
>TRBD2|TRBV18|-|TRBJ2-7
TGTGCCAGCTCACCCGGACTAGCGGGTGCCGAGCAGTACTTC
CASSPGLAGAEQYF
>-|TRBV2|-|TRBJ1-1
TGTGCCAGCAGTGTGGGGGGGGTGATGAACACTGAAGCTTTCTTT
CASSVGGVMNTEAFF
>-|TRBV13|-|TRBJ2-1
TGTGCCAGCAGCACCCGCCGTTGGGGCGATGAGCAGTTCTTC
CASSTRRWGDEQFF
>-|TRBV5-1|-|TRBJ1-1
TGCGCCAGCAGCTTGTCATGGCAGGGGAACACTGAAGCTTTCTTT
CASSLSWQGNTEAFF
>-|TRBV27|-|TRBJ2-7
TGTGCCAGCAGTCGCGGAGGGGCGATCTCCTACGAGCAGTACTTC
CASSRGGAISYEQYF
>TRBD1|TRBV23-1|-|TRBJ1-1
TGCGCCAGCAATCCCGGACAGGCGGGAAACACTGAAGCTTTCTTT
CASNPGQAGNTEAFF
>TRBD1|TRBV5-1|-|TRBJ2-6
TGCGCCAGCAGCTTGGGGGCAGGGGGTAGTCCTGGGGCCAACGTCCTGACTTTC
CASSLGAGGSPGANVLTF
>TRBD2|TRBV7-3|-|TRBJ2-5
TGTGCCAGCAGCTTAACCGGCGGGAGGGGTCAAGAGACCCAGTACTTC
CASSLTGGRGQETQYF
>-|TRBV18|-|TRBJ1-4
TGTGCCAGCTCACCAGTCCTCGCAACTAATGAAAAACTGTTTTTT
CASSPVLATNEKLFF
>TRBD2|TRBV9|-|TRBJ2-2
TGTGCCAGCAGCTCTCGGGAGGAGGGAGTCGGGGAGCTGTTTTTT
CASSSREEGVGELFF
>TRBD1|TRBV7-9|-|TRBJ2-5
TGTGCCAGCAGCGTAAACGGGGACAGGGCGAAGACCCAGTACTTC
CASSVNGDRAKTQYF
>TRBD2|TRBV19|-|TRBJ2-5
TGTGCCAGTAGTAGATGGACTAGCGGTTCAGAGACCCAGTACTTC
CASSRWTSGSETQYF
>-|TRBV4-1|-|TRBJ1-3
TGCGCCAGCAGCCACCCCAACGGTGGAAACACCATATATTTT
CASSHPNGGNTIYF
>TRBD1|TRBV28|-|TRBJ1-1
TGTGCCAGCAGTTTACTGGGACAGGGGGCGAGAAACACTGAAGCTTTCTTT
CASSLLGQGARNTEAFF
>-|TRBV27|-|TRBJ1-1
TGTGCCAGCAGTTGGGTGCAGGGTGACACTGAAGCTTTCTTT
CASSWVQGDTEAFF
>-|TRBV14|-|TRBJ2-7
TGTGCCAGCAGCCAACTAGCAGGTCCCGGGGGTTCCCACGAGCAGTACTTC
CASSQLAGPGGSHEQYF
>-|TRBV4-1|-|TRBJ1-6
TGCGCCAGCAGCCCTGACCCTAGCTCACCCCTCCACTTT
CASSPDPSSPLHF
>TRBD2|TRBV5-1|-|TRBJ2-3
TGCGCCAGCAGTTACCAGCGGGAGCGCGCAGATACGCAGTATTTT
CASSYQRERADTQYF
>-|TRBV18|-|TRBJ1-2
TGTGCCAGCTCACCGGCAGAGGCTCGGGGCTACACCTTC
CASSPAEARGYTF
>TRBD1|TRBV9|-|TRBJ2-7
TGTGCCAGCAGCCCCGGTGGGACAGCGTACGAGCAGTACTTC
CASSPGGTAYEQYF
>TRBD2|TRBV5-8|-|TRBJ2-5
TGTGCCAGCAGCTCGGGACTAGCGGTCCAAGAGACCCAGTACTTC
CASSSGLAVQETQYF
>TRBD2|TRBV7-2|-|TRBJ2-2
TGTGCCAGCAGCCCAAAAAGCGGGAGGGTTAACACCGGGGAGCTGTTTTTT
CASSPKSGRVNTGELFF
>TRBD2|TRBV7-2|-|TRBJ2-5
TGTGCCAGCAGCTTAAAGCGGGGAGAGACCCAGTACTTC
CASSLKRGETQYF
>-|TRBV18|-|TRBJ2-1
TGTGCCAGCTCCTGGGCCGGGACACCCTACAATGAGCAGTTCTTC
CASSWAGTPYNEQFF
>-|TRBV19|-|TRBJ2-7
TGTGCCAGTAGATCCATACCCGCAGGGTACGAGCAGTACTTC
CASRSIPAGYEQYF
>TRBD1|TRBV2|few|TRBJ1-1
TGTGCCAGCAGTAAAGCAGGGGGACCCCCATTGAACACTGAAGCTTTCTTT
CASSKAGGPPLNTEAFF
>TRBD2|TRBV27|-|TRBJ2-2
TGTGCCAGCAGTTTATGGGCGGGGGTGAACACCGGGGAGCTGTTTTTT
CASSLWAGVNTGELFF
>-|TRBV27|-|TRBJ2-7
TGTGCCAGCAGTCCGGGGGTAGCTCCCTACGAGCAGTACTTC
CASSPGVAPYEQYF
>TRBD2|TRBV15|-|TRBJ2-7
TGTGCCACCAGCGAAACTTTAGCGGGAGAAGAGCGAAGCTTC
CATSETLAGEERSF
>TRBD1|TRBV6-5|few|TRBJ1-1
TGTGCCAGCAGTTTTATTACAGGGGGTAGTAGCGAAGCTTTCTTT
CASSFITGGSSEAFF
>TRBD2|TRBV14|-|TRBJ2-7
TGTGCCAGCAGCCAAAATATAGCGGGAGCCGGCACCGAGCAGTACTTC
CASSQNIAGAGTEQYF